The clone carrying this T cell receptor (beta chain) was seen more than once but under ten times. Its antigen is not known. The junction had 12 bases not matched to a gene; V was cut back by 6 bases and J by 14 bases. CDR3 length equals 12 residues. The V gene's germline CDR1 is SNHLY and CDR2 FYNNEI. This specimen comes from a study of cytomegalovirus exposure and HLA in healthy donors. Separation from the roughly 700-subject first cohort characterized the roughly 130-subject validation cohort, to which the donors belonged. Clones were read by immunoSEQ multiplex PCR, and TCRdb kept only the in-frame ones, dropping some. The sample shows under 250,000 clones, 87% of them seen only once. Study-wide results and caveats: The tendency of first-cohort TCR clusters to co-occur in the 90 to 150 validation repertoires was the finding of a later analysis.

Sequencing input: PBMCs. The chain employs TRBV2 and TRBJ1-2, with 7 bases identical to TRBD1. The clonotype comes from a woman between 18 and 29 years old in good health and CMV-seropositive. The CDR3 sequence: CASRDDRDSGTF. The CDR3 nucleotides are TGTGCCAGCAGGGACGACAGGGACAGCGGAACCTTC.